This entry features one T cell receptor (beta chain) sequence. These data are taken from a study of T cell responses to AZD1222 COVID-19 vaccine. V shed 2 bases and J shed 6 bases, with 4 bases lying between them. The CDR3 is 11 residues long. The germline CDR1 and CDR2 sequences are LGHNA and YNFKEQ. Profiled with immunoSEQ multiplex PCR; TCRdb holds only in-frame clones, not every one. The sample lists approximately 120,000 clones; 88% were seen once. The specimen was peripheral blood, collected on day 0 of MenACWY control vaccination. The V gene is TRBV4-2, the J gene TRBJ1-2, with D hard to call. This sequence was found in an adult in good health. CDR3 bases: TGTGCCAGCAGCCAATACGATGGCTACACCTTC. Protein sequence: CASSQYDGYTF.